A selection of T cell receptor beta chains follows, all from one sample in a study of blood T cell repertoires in COVID-19. Method: immunoSEQ multiplex PCR; TCRdb's copy keeps in-frame clones and lacks some. The sample carries 250,000 to 300,000 clones, more than 70% recorded once. Sequenced input: peripheral blood. These TCRs come from a woman aged 25 to 45 with COVID-19, enrolled during active disease. CDR3s include the opening cysteine and the closing phenylalanine or tryptophan. A D gene is named only where the DNA matches it firmly. Clone size is given for some rows only: seen once, a few or many times, or a class if the clone is expanded.

CDR3aa	CDR3nt	d_gene	v_gene	j_gene	len	abundance
CASSSTNYNSPLHF	TGTGCCAGCAGTTCGACAAATTATAATTCACCCCTCCACTTT	-	TRBV6-6	TRBJ1-6	14	-
CASSPRGGAGNQPQHF	TGCGCCAGCAGCCCCCGCGGAGGGGCGGGCAATCAGCCCCAGCATTTT	-	TRBV4-1	TRBJ1-5	16	-
CASSHGGRGTDLYEQYF	TGTGCCAGCAGCCACGGAGGGCGCGGGACGGATCTCTACGAGCAGTACTTC	-	TRBV3-1/TRBV3-2	TRBJ2-7	17	-
CASSPGTGAEAFF	TGTGCCAGCTCACCAGGGACAGGGGCAGAAGCTTTCTTT	TRBD1	TRBV18	TRBJ1-1	13	-
CASSLGDRGRGDTQYF	TGCGCCAGCAGCTTGGGGGACAGGGGGCGTGGAGATACGCAGTATTTT	TRBD1	TRBV5-1	TRBJ2-3	16	-
CASSSTGANQPQHF	TGTGCCAGCAGTTCTACAGGGGCCAATCAGCCCCAGCATTTT	TRBD1	TRBV6-5	TRBJ1-5	14	few
CASTPLDRGKNTEAFF	TGTGCCAGCACCCCCCTTGACAGGGGAAAGAACACTGAAGCTTTCTTT	TRBD1	TRBV7-9	TRBJ1-1	16	-
CASRSTPGTTGDTF	TGTGCCAGCAGGTCTACCCCGGGGACTACGGGGGACACCTTC	-	TRBV5-8	TRBJ1-2	14	-
CASSYWGGETGELFF	TGTGCCAGCAGTTACTGGGGAGGGGAGACCGGGGAGCTGTTTTTT	TRBD2	TRBV6-2/TRBV6-3	TRBJ2-2	15	-
CASSPHGQGGGEQYF	TGTGCCAGCAGCCCTCATGGACAGGGGGGGGGCGAGCAGTACTTC	TRBD1	TRBV28	TRBJ2-7	15	-